One and the same sample provided the 14 T cell receptor beta chains below, sequenced in a study of blood T cell repertoires in COVID-19. Measured with immunoSEQ multiplex PCR; TCRdb has only the in-frame clones, and not every one. The sample gives about 68,000 clones, 91% of which show up once; around 7.3% is in the top ten. Sequencing input: peripheral blood. The receptors originated from a man aged 40-49 years with COVID-19, enrolled during active disease.

The chain combines TRBV6-5 with TRBJ2-3; possibly TRBD1 for D (6 bases). V was trimmed by 5 bases and J by 1 base, leaving 10 bases between them. From germline, CDR1 is MNHEY and CDR2 SVGAGI. The CDR3 contains 14 residues. The chain's CDR3 is CASSKGDRTDTQYF. The DNA for the CDR3 is TGTGCCAGCAGTAAGGGGGACCGCACAGATACGCAGTATTTT.

The J gene is TRBJ2-1, the V gene TRBV29-1; 9 bases line up with TRBD2. The V gene end was trimmed by 2 bases and the J gene end by 8 bases; junction bases not matched to a gene: 10. This CDR3 spans 15 amino acids. Germline V gene sequence: CDR1 SQVTM, CDR2 ANQGSEA. CDR3 sequence: CSVEPPSGGMDEQFF. The CDR3 nucleotides are TGCAGCGTTGAACCCCCCAGCGGGGGGATGGATGAGCAGTTCTTC.

V is TRBV4-1 and J is TRBJ2-3; possibly TRBD2 for D (7 bases). The length of the CDR3 is 18 residues. Trimming removed 0 bases at V and 2 bases at J, with 18 bases between. CDR1 MGHRA and CDR2 YSYEKL come from the germline V gene. CDR3 region: CASSQEAGAGALTDTQYF. CDR3 DNA: TGCGCCAGCAGCCAAGAGGCCGGGGCGGGGGCTCTCACAGATACGCAGTATTTT.

The rearrangement joins TRBV6-2 or TRBV6-3 to TRBJ2-7, with 7 bases matching TRBD1. Unmatched junction bases numbered 9, after V lost 0 bases and J lost 7 bases. CDR3 length: 15 residues. Germline-derived CDR1 and CDR2 are MNHEY and SVGEGT. Here the CDR3 DNA reads TGTGCCAGCAGTTACTCGATAGGACAGGTGAAGGAGCAGTACTTC. Protein sequence: CASSYSIGQVKEQYF.

The chain has TRBV25-1 and TRBJ1-2; 8 bases match TRBD1. The CDR3 length is 14 residues. Germline trimming cut 4 bases from V and 5 bases from J; bases unmatched to any gene: 6. The germline V gene has CDR1 MGHDK and CDR2 SYGVNS. CDR3 sequence reads: CASSAQGALYGYTF. The CDR3 DNA reads TGTGCCAGCAGTGCCCAGGGGGCCCTTTATGGCTACACCTTC.

V usage is TRBV6-6 and J usage is TRBJ1-2, with 9 bases aligning to TRBD1. The V gene's germline CDR1 is MNHNY and CDR2 SVGAGI (reference sequence). The CDR3 is made up of 14 amino acids. V lost 6 bases to trimming and J lost 2 bases; unmatched junction nucleotides: 4. The DNA for the CDR3 is TGTGCCAGCAGGAGGACAGGGGCCAACTATGGCTACACCTTC. Translated, it gives CASRRTGANYGYTF.

The chain is built from TRBV9 and TRBJ2-1, with 10 bases that match TRBD2. CDR3 length equals 18 residues. In germline, CDR1 is SGDLS, CDR2 YYNGEE. V lost 4 bases and J lost 4; bases outside the gene matches: 14. The CDR3 spells CASSPRTSGRLTYNEQFF. CDR3 sequence (DNA): TGTGCCAGCAGCCCCCGGACTAGCGGCCGTCTAACATACAATGAGCAGTTCTTC.

V and J are TRBV3-1 (or the pseudogene TRBV3-2) and TRBJ1-5; D gene unclear. The CDR3 contains 15 residues. The germline gives CDR1 LGHDT, CDR2 YNNKEL (reference sequence). V was trimmed by 1 base and J by 6 bases, leaving 13 bases between them. In DNA form, the CDR3 reads TGTGCCAGCAGCCAAGGGGCTGTTGGTGCTCAGCCCCAGCATTTT. Protein: CASSQGAVGAQPQHF.

To note about this clone: One junction end does not reproduce the germline sequence, and a read error may be involved. This sequence joins TRBV28 and TRBJ2-7, with a possible D match to TRBD2 (6 bases). This CDR3 region has 14 residues. CDR1 is MDHEN, CDR2 SYDVKM, per germline. The CDR3: CASSPAPAVAAGRF. The CDR3 DNA reads as TGTGCCAGCAGTCCCGCTCCCGCTGTCGCGGCGGGGCGCTTC.

The gene calls are TRBV5-4 and TRBJ1-1, with 9 bases aligning to TRBD1. Trimming at V came to 3 bases and at J to 4 bases, leaving 1 base not matched to a gene. This CDR3 spans 13 amino acids. The germline CDR1 and CDR2 sequences are SGHNT and YYREEE (reference sequence). Here the CDR3 DNA reads TGTGCCAGCAGCTGGGGACAGGGCACTGAAGCTTTCTTT. Protein product: CASSWGQGTEAFF.

This chain's CDR3 is CASNSQGGHTEAFF. The CDR3 DNA is TGTGCCAGTAATTCTCAGGGAGGTCACACTGAAGCTTTCTTT. The V and J genes are TRBV19 and TRBJ1-1, with D possibly matching TRBD1 (5 bases). Germline CDR1 LNHDA, CDR2 SQIVND (reference sequence). Trimming cost V 7 bases and J 3 bases, with 15 bases left between them. The CDR3 sequence is 14 residues long.

The chain joins TRBV19 to TRBJ2-1; 9 nucleotides match TRBD2. Germline assignment: CDR1 LNHDA and CDR2 SQIVND (reference sequence). The CDR3 is made up of 16 amino acids. The V segment lost 1 base and the J segment 4 bases; nucleotides outside the gene matches: 5. The DNA of the CDR3 is TGTGCCAGTAGTATAGTGGCGGGGGGGCCTTACAATGAGCAGTTCTTC. Amino acids: CASSIVAGGPYNEQFF. Using reference TRBV19 and TRBJ2-1 for the parts outside the CDR3, the full variable domain is DGGITQSPKYLFRKEGQNVTLSCEQNLNHDAMYWYRQDPGQGLRLIYYSQIVNDFQKGDIAEGYSVSREKKESFPLTVTSAQKNPTAFYLCASSIVAGGPYNEQFFGPGTRLTVL.

V is TRBV5-6 and J is TRBJ1-5, with D possibly TRBD1 on 6 matching bases. Trimming cost V 4 bases and J 2 bases, with 10 bases left between them. The germline V gene encodes CDR1 SGHDT and CDR2 YYEEEE. The CDR3 consists of 14 residues. The CDR3 DNA reads TGTGCCAGCAGCACGACAGGAGGCAATCAGCCCCAGCATTTT. Translated, it gives CASSTTGGNQPQHF.

In DNA, the CDR3 is TGCGCCAGCAGCGCCGACAGCTTGGGCTCTGGAAACACCATATATTTT. Amino acid sequence: CASSADSLGSGNTIYF. The V and J genes are TRBV5-1 and TRBJ1-3; possible D gene TRBD1, 5 bases. V dropped 4 bases and J dropped 0 bases, with 14 bases sitting between them. The CDR3 runs to 16 residues. Germline CDR1 is SGHRS and CDR2 is YFSETQ.